The 7 T cell receptor beta chains below all came from one sample that was sequenced in a study of T-cell reconstitution after alpha-beta-depleted transplantation in children (TCRdb year 2016). Per the publication, the treatment or condition label means: allogeneic hematopoietic cell transplantation with graft depleted of TCRalphabeta T cells and CD19 B cells. The library was generated by PCR. The sequencer listed for this sample is Illumina HiSeq 2500. TCR library preparation used molecular barcoding, with unique molecular identifiers applied to normalize quantification of the TCRbeta repertoire. TCRdb applied fastp at Q25 and MiXCR to the public reads, then kept only in-frame beta chains. Records with the same CDR3 protein are collapsed into one entry carrying the most frequent genes and DNA. In this sample the table shows 330,000 or so distinct CDR3 sequences, roughly 9.1% of which occur a single time. Around 7.5% of the sample is taken by the ten largest.

This specimen was PBMCs, taken before TCRalphabeta/CD19-depleted stem cell transplant. Receptor source: a boy younger than two with acute myeloid leukemia, due to receive a stem cell transplant.

There are many counts of this clonotype. The chain combines TRBV3-1 with TRBJ2-2; TRBD2 aligns across 16 bases. The CDR3 is 19 residues long. CDR1 is LGHDT and CDR2 is YNNKEL in the germline V gene (reference sequence). Trimming cost V 0 bases and J 1 base; bases outside gene matches: 2. CDR3 protein: CASSQEGLAGGMNTGELFF. DNA of the CDR3: TGTGCCAGCAGCCAAGAGGGACTAGCGGGAGGGATGAACACCGGGGAGCTGTTTTTT.

At least ten counts were recorded for this clonotype. J is TRBJ2-5 and V is TRBV5-1; D possibly corresponds to TRBD2 (6 bases). The V and J ends lost 4 bases and 7 bases respectively, with 26 bases between them. The CDR3 length is 17 residues. Germline V gene sequence: CDR1 SGHRS, CDR2 YFSETQ. CDR3 sequence reads: CASSPPMGGTLRRTQYF. As DNA, the CDR3 is TGCGCCAGCAGCCCCCCCATGGGGGGAACCCTCCGCCGGACCCAGTACTTC.

Many counts were recorded for this clonotype. The CDR3 protein is CASSLGLVNTDTQYF. The CDR3, as DNA: TGCGCCAGCAGCTTGGGGCTGGTAAACACAGATACGCAGTATTTT. The rearrangement links TRBV5-1 to TRBJ2-3, with D unresolved. From germline, CDR1 is SGHRS and CDR2 YFSETQ. The CDR3 totals 15 residues. The germline V and J ends were trimmed by 0 bases and 2 bases, with 10 bases remaining between them.

Points on this clonotype: A clone one base away is much larger, so this may be a read error. This rearrangement joins TRBV6-1 to TRBJ2-3; D is unclear. The V end lost 6 bases, the J end lost 1 base, and 14 bases lay between the germline ends. CDR3 length: 15 residues. Germline V gene data show CDR1 as MNHNS and CDR2 as SASEGT. CDR3 coding DNA: TGTGCCAGCAGCCCCCCGTGTGGGGGCACAGATACGCAGTATTTT. Protein sequence: CASSPPCGGTDTQYF.

This clonotype has ten or more counts. The chain recombines TRBV7-3 with TRBJ2-3, with D unresolved. CDR3 length: 19 amino acids. Per the germline V gene, CDR1 is SGHTA and CDR2 is FQGTGA. With 2 bases removed from V and 0 bases from J, the gap between germline ends came to 21 bases. The CDR3 reads CASSLGPAPLPTSTDTQYF. Here the CDR3 DNA reads TGTGCCAGCAGCTTAGGTCCAGCACCGCTGCCAACTAGCACAGATACGCAGTATTTT.

This clonotype was recorded many times. The chain carries TRBV18 and TRBJ1-3; unclear D gene. Between the trimmed V and J ends, which lost 4 bases and 3 bases, there was a span of 7 bases. Germline CDR1 KGHSH, CDR2 LQKENI. The CDR3 loop spans 13 amino acids. The CDR3 here is CASSQGFGNTIYF. CDR3 sequence (DNA): TGTGCCAGCTCACAGGGTTTTGGAAACACCATATATTTT.

This clonotype appeared a few times. The V and J genes are TRBV2 and TRBJ2-7, with TRBD2 matching 12 bases. Germline CDR1 and CDR2: SNHLY and FYNNEI. This CDR3 comprises 15 residues. The junction had 5 bases not matched to a gene; V was cut back by 4 bases and J by 4 bases. Here the CDR3 reads CASSALAGGPYEQYF. The CDR3 nucleotides read TGTGCCAGCAGTGCCCTAGCGGGAGGGCCATACGAGCAGTACTTC.